A single sample gave rise to the 13 T cell receptor beta chains below, sequenced in a study of OX40 agonist ivuxolimab in advanced cancers. Measured with immunoSEQ multiplex PCR; TCRdb has only the in-frame clones, and not every one. The sample includes some 30,000 clones, 84% seen only once; the top ten take 22%. The sample consisted of CD4+ or CD8+ T cells sorted from blood, taken in a trial of the OX40 agonist ivuxolimab. Source of these receptors: an adult with an advanced solid tumor such as melanoma, head and neck, liver or kidney cancer.

This chain uses TRBV4-1 with TRBJ2-1; 11 bases are a match to TRBD2. The germline CDR1 and CDR2 sequences are MGHRA and YSYEKL. The length of the CDR3 is 16 residues. The V segment lost 4 bases and the J segment 9 bases; nucleotides outside the gene matches: 11. CDR3 sequence: CASSPAQLAGEPEQFF. The CDR3 DNA is TGCGCCAGCAGCCCCGCCCAACTAGCGGGAGAGCCTGAGCAGTTCTTC.

This chain links TRBV9 with TRBJ2-3; 13 bases fit TRBD2. The length of the CDR3 is 22 residues. J was trimmed by 3 bases and V by 2 bases; bases with no gene match: 21. Germline CDR1 is SGDLS and CDR2 is YYNGEE. In DNA, the CDR3 is TGTGCCAGCAGCGTCCCCTTACTAGCGGGAGGGCCCGGGGATAAAGGTACAGATACGCAGTATTTT. Its translation is CASSVPLLAGGPGDKGTDTQYF.

The sample holds one count of this clone. The sample carries other DNA sequences with the same CDR3. The V and J genes are TRBV15 and TRBJ1-5, with 7 nucleotides matching TRBD1. J lost 4 bases, V lost 6 bases, and 3 bases had no gene match. Per germline, CDR1 LNHNV and CDR2 YYDKDF (reference sequence). This CDR3 region has 13 residues. The CDR3 region has the DNA TGTGCCACCAGTAGGGACAGAAATCAGCCCCAGCATTTT. This sequence encodes CATSRDRNQPQHF. Full variable domain (missing parts from reference TRBV15 and TRBJ1-5): DAMVIQNPRYQVTQFGKPVTLSCSQTLNHNVMYWYQQKSSQAPKLLFHYYDKDFNNEADTPDNFQSRRPNTSFCFLDIRSPGLGDTAMYLCATSRDRNQPQHFGDGTRLSIL.

CDR3 sequence (DNA): TGTGCCAGCAGTTACCCGGGACAGAGTTCCGAGCAGTACTTC. Amino acid sequence: CASSYPGQSSEQYF. V is TRBV28 and J is TRBJ2-7; 7 bases line up with TRBD1. Germline-derived CDR1 and CDR2 are MDHEN and SYDVKM. The junction had 9 bases not matched to a gene; V was cut back by 4 bases and J by 6 bases. This CDR3 contains 14 residues.

CDR3 sequence reads: CAWSWGSLYEQYF. CDR3 DNA sequence: TGTGCCTGGAGTTGGGGCTCCCTCTACGAGCAGTACTTC. This sequence joins TRBV30 and TRBJ2-7, with D maybe TRBD1 (5 bases). Germline V gene sequence: CDR1 GTSNPN, CDR2 SVGIG (reference sequence). There are 13 residues in the CDR3. Trimming removed 2 bases from V and 3 bases from J, with 11 bases in between.

The chain combines TRBV7-9 with TRBJ1-1; unclear D gene. The CDR3 has 15 amino acids. CDR1 and CDR2 from the germline V gene are SEHNR and FQNEAQ (reference sequence). V was pared by 5 bases and J by 4 bases, with 17 bases between. This CDR3 is CASSVRRGQITEAFF. DNA of the CDR3: TGTGCCAGCAGCGTCCGGCGAGGGCAGATCACTGAAGCTTTCTTT.

This clone was seen just once. The chain joins TRBV19 to TRBJ2-5, with 8 bases that match TRBD1. Germline CDR1 is LNHDA and CDR2 is SQIVND (reference sequence). This CDR3 contains 15 residues. With V trimmed by 4 bases and J by 3 bases, 7 bases remained unmatched. CDR3 coding DNA: TGTGCCAGTAGTAGAGGGACAGGAGTTAAAGAGACCCAGTACTTC. Translated, it gives CASSRGTGVKETQYF.

J is TRBJ1-4 and V is TRBV6-6; 8 nucleotides match TRBD1. The V and J ends lost 2 bases and 8 bases, in that order; junction bases with no gene match: 7. The CDR3 is 15 amino acids. The V gene's germline CDR1 is MNHNY and CDR2 SVGAGI (reference sequence). This CDR3 is CASSYGTGGREKLFF. The CDR3 region has the DNA TGTGCCAGCAGTTACGGTACAGGGGGAAGGGAAAAACTGTTTTTT.

This clone was found a few times. The genes are TRBV28 and TRBJ1-1; 8 bases align to TRBD1. Trimming took 6 bases from V and 4 from J; bases not matched to a gene: 4. Germline V gene sequence: CDR1 MDHEN, CDR2 SYDVKM. This CDR3 has 13 amino acids. The CDR3 DNA follows: TGTGCCAGCAGGCGGACAGGGACCACTGAAGCTTTCTTT. Translated: CASRRTGTTEAFF. Drawing the rest from reference TRBV28 and TRBJ1-1, the complete variable domain is DVKVTQSSRYLVKRTGEKVFLECVQDMDHENMFWYRQDPGLGLRLIYFSYDVKMKEKGDIPEGYSVSREKKERFSLILESASTNQTSMYLCASRRTGTTEAFFGQGTRLTVV.

This clone was detected ten times or more. This CDR3 reads CASSVGGEIYEQYF. As DNA, the CDR3 is TGTGCCAGCAGCGTAGGGGGGGAAATCTACGAGCAGTACTTC. This chain links TRBV9 with TRBJ2-7, with D perhaps matching TRBD2 (6 bases). Trimming left V 0 bases short and J 3 bases short, with 10 bases between. The CDR3 extends over 14 amino acids. From germline, CDR1 is SGDLS and CDR2 YYNGEE. The full variable domain, rest sourced from reference TRBV9 and TRBJ2-7, is DSGVTQTPKHLITATGQRVTLRCSPRSGDLSVYWYQQSLDQGLQFLIQYYNGEERAKGNILERFSAQQFPDLHSELNLSSLELGDSALYFCASSVGGEIYEQYFGPGTRLTVT.

This chain uses TRBV10-2 with TRBJ1-5; TRBD1 is a possible D gene (6 bases). Trimming shortened V by 9 bases and J by 0 bases, and 12 bases separated the two germline ends. The CDR3 spans 14 residues. Germline-derived CDR1 and CDR2 are WSHSY and SAAADI. CDR3 bases: TGCGCCAGTGGGGGGGGCTATAGCAATCAGCCCCAGCATTTT. Translation gives CASGGGYSNQPQHF.

The V call is TRBV5-4, the J call TRBJ2-1, with 7 bases lining up with TRBD1. After removal of 1 base from V and 8 bases from J, the junction contained 9 bases not matched to a gene. This CDR3 spans 15 amino acids. Germline CDR1 is SGHNT and CDR2 is YYREEE (reference sequence). CDR3 region: CASSLIGGAPYEQFF. The CDR3 bases are TGTGCCAGCAGCTTGATAGGGGGCGCTCCATATGAGCAGTTCTTC. Full variable domain (missing parts from reference TRBV5-4 and TRBJ2-1): ETGVTQSPTHLIKTRGQQVTLRCSSQSGHNTVSWYQQALGQGPQFIFQYYREEENGRGNFPPRFSGLQFPNYSSELNVNALELDDSALYLCASSLIGGAPYEQFFGPGTRLTVL.

The chain uses TRBV7-9 and TRBJ1-3; D uncertain. Looked up from germline, CDR1 is SEHNR and CDR2 is FQNEAQ (reference sequence). Trimming took 5 bases from V and 0 from J, leaving 11 bases between them. CDR3 length: 15 residues. The CDR3: CASSTYRASGNTIYF. The CDR3 DNA is TGTGCCAGCAGCACATACAGAGCCTCTGGAAACACCATATATTTT.